The rows below give T cell receptor beta chains drawn from one sample of a study of T cells in Graves' hyperthyroidism and ophthalmopathy. TCRdb redid the calling of the multiplex PCR reads with MiXCR, one entry per CDR3 protein. The profile shows about 300,000 distinct CDR3 sequences, approximately 14% of them singletons. The material sequenced was blood. These receptors originate from a woman between 35 and 50 years old with Graves' hyperthyroidism. Each CDR3 is given with its conserved first and last residue. The D gene is left open where the match is weak. Some rows mark clone size as missing; the rest say once, few, many or name a class of expanded clone.

many 15 TRBJ2-5 TRBV20-1 TRBD1 TGCAGTGCTAGAGCAAGGGGGCTTCCCCAGGAGACCCAGTACTTC CSARARGLPQETQYF
many 15 TRBJ2-6 TRBV6-1 TRBD1 TGTGCCAGCAGTTGGACAGGTCCTGGGGCCAACGTCCTGACTTTC CASSWTGPGANVLTF
many 14 TRBJ2-7 TRBV28 TRBD2 TGTGCCAGCAGTTCAACCGGGACTAGGGGCGAGCAGTACTTC CASSSTGTRGEQYF
many 13 TRBJ1-1 TRBV15 . TGTGCCACCAGCAGTAGGGGGGCCGGGGTGGCTTTCTTT CATSSRGAGVAFF
many 13 TRBJ2-5 TRBV2 TRBD2 TGTGCCAGCAACCTAGCGGGAGCTGAGACCCAGTACTTC CASNLAGAETQYF
few 17 TRBJ2-3 TRBV27 . TGTGCCAGCTATCCCTCCATGATCCTGGGATTGACAGATACGCAGTATTTT CASYPSMILGLTDTQYF
. 15 TRBJ1-5 TRBV28 TRBD1 TGTGCCAGCAGTTGGGGACAGGGGGTAGGACAGTCCCAGCATTTT CASSWGQGVGQSQHF
many 15 TRBJ1-1 TRBV28 . TGTGCCAGCAGTTTAATAGATGCAATTAACACTGAAGCTTTCTTT CASSLIDAINTEAFF
many 13 TRBJ2-7 TRBV2 . TGTGCCAGCGGAGGGGGCCAGGTATACGAGCAGTACTTC CASGGGQVYEQYF
. 17 TRBJ1-5 TRBV6-1 TRBD1 TGTGCCAGCAGTGAAGACGGGACAGGGGAGGGCAATCAGCCCCAGCATTTT CASSEDGTGEGNQPQHF
many 16 TRBJ2-3 TRBV7-2 . TGTGCCAGCAGACTAACGGCGGGGAGCTTCCTGGATACGCAGTATTTT CASRLTAGSFLDTQYF
many 16 TRBJ2-3 TRBV10-3 TRBD2 TGTGCCATAGGGACTAGCGGGAGAAACCTCACAGATACGCAGTATTTT CAIGTSGRNLTDTQYF
many 16 TRBJ1-5 TRBV2 . TGTGCCAGCAGTGTCCGGGCAGCAGGGCGGAATCAGCCCCAGCATTTT CASSVRAAGRNQPQHF